This T cell receptor (beta chain) was retrieved from a study of T cell clusters in autoimmune cytopenias. Study-wide results and caveats: Functional roles of the in silico T cell clusters still await experimental validation.

TRB amplification used approximately 250 ng of peripheral blood genomic DNA. One tube held mixed TRB-A and TRB-B primer pools for touch-down PCR. TCRdb re-analyzed the multiplex PCR reads; it lists each CDR3 protein once, without DNA. Its clone listing holds more than 6,500 distinct CDR3 sequences. CDR1 and CDR2 from the germline V gene are SGHAT and FQNNGV. The length of the CDR3 is 14 residues. Notes on this clonotype: Its antigen is still unknown.

The genes are TRBV11-2 and TRBJ2-3; without DNA, the TCRdb call of TRBD2 cannot be checked. The material sequenced was peripheral blood. This TCR was sampled from a human donor with an autoimmune cytopenia or autoimmune hepatitis (not recorded which). This CDR3 is CASGLAASTDTQYF.